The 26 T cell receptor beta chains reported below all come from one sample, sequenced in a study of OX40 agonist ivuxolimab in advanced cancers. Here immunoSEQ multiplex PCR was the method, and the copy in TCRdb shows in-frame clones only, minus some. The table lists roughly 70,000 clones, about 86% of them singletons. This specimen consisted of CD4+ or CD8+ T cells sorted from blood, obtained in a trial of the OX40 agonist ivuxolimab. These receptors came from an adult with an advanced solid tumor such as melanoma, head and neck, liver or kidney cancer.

The CDR3 bases are TGCAGCGTCGGACAGGGGAACACTGAAGCTTTCTTT. Translation: CSVGQGNTEAFF. The V gene is TRBV29-1, the J gene TRBJ1-1, with 8 positions matching TRBD1. The CDR3 is made up of 12 amino acids. Germline assignment: CDR1 SQVTM and CDR2 ANQGSEA. V gave up 6 bases and J gave up 1 base; unmatched junction bases: 1.

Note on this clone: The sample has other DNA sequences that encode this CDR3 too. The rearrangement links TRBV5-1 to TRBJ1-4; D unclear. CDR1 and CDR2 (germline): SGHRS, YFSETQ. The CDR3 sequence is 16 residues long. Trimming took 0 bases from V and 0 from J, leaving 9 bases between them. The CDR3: CASSLAGTTTNEKLFF. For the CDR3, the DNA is TGCGCCAGCAGCTTGGCCGGCACCACAACTAATGAAAAACTGTTTTTT.

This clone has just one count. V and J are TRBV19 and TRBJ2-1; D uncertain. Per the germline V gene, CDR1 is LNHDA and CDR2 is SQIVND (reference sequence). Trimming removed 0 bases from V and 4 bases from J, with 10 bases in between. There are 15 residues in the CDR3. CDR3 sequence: CASSIEHNKYNEQFF. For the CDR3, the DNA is TGTGCCAGTAGTATAGAGCACAACAAATACAATGAGCAGTTCTTC.

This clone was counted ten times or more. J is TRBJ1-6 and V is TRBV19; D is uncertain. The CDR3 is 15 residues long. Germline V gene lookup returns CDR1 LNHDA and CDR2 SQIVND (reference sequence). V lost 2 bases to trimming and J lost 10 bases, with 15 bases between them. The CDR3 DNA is TGTGCCAGTAGTATATCCTGGGCGCTGAGCTCACCCCTCCACTTT. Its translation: CASSISWALSSPLHF.

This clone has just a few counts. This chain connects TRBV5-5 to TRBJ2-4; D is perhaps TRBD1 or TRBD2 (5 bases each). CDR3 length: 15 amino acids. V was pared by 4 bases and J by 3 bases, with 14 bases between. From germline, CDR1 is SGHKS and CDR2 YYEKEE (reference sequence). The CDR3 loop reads CASSPLGTGKNIQYF. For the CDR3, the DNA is TGTGCCAGCAGCCCGTTGGGGACGGGCAAAAACATTCAGTACTTC.

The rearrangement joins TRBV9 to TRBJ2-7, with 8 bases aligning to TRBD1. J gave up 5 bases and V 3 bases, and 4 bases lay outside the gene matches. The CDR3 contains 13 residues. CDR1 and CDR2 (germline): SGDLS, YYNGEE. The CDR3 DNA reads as TGTGCCAGCAGCGCCCGGACAGGGAACGAGCAGTACTTC. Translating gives CASSARTGNEQYF. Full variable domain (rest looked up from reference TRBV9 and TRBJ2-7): DSGVTQTPKHLITATGQRVTLRCSPRSGDLSVYWYQQSLDQGLQFLIQYYNGEERAKGNILERFSAQQFPDLHSELNLSSLELGDSALYFCASSARTGNEQYFGPGTRLTVT.

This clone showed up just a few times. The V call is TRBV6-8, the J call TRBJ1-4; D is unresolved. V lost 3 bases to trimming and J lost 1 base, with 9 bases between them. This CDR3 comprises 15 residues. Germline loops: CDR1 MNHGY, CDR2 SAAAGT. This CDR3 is CASSYGRRTNEKLFF. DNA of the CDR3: TGTGCCAGCAGTTATGGTAGAAGAACTAATGAAAAACTGTTTTTT.

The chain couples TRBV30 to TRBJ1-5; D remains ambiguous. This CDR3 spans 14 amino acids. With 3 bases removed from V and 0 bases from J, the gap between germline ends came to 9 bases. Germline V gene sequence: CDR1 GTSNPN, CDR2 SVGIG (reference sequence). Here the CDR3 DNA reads TGTGCCTGGAGGGTGGGCGGTAGCAATCAGCCCCAGCATTTT. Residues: CAWRVGGSNQPQHF. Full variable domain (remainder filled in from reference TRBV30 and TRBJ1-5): SQTIHQWPATLVQPVGSPLSLECTVEGTSNPNLYWYRQAAGRGLQLLFYSVGIGQISSEVPQNLSASRPQDRQFILSSKKLLLSDSGFYLCAWRVGGSNQPQHFGDGTRLSIL.

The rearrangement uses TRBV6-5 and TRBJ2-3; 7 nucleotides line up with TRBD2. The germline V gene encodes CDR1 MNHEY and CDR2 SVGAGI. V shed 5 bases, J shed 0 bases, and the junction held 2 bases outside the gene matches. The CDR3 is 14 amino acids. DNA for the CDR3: TGTGCCAGCAGTCTAGCGGCGAGCACAGATACGCAGTATTTT. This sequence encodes CASSLAASTDTQYF.

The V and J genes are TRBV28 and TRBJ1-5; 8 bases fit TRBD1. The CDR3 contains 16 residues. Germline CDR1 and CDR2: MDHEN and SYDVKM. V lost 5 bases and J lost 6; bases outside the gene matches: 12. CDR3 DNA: TGTGCCAGCAGTCAAATTCCCCAGGGGGCGATTCAGCCCCAGCATTTT. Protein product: CASSQIPQGAIQPQHF.

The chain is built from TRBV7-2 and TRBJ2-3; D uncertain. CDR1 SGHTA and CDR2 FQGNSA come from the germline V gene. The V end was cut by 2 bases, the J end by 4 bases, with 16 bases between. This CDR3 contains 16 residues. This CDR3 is CASSLRWQTFPDTQYF. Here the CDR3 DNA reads TGTGCCAGCAGCTTACGGTGGCAGACATTTCCAGATACGCAGTATTTT.

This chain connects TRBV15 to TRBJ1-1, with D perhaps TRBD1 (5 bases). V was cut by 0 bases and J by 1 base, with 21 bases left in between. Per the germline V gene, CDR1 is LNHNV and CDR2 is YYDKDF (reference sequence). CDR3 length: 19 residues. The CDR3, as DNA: TGTGCCACCAGCAGAGATGGGGTCGGGCAGGGAAGGGGGAACACTGAAGCTTTCTTT. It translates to CATSRDGVGQGRGNTEAFF.

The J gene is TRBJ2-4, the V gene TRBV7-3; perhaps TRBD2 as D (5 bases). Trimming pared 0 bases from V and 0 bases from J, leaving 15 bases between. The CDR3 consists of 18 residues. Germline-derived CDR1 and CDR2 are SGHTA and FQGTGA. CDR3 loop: CASSLTAAGGLAKNIQYF. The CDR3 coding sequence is TGTGCCAGCAGCTTAACGGCCGCGGGTGGGTTAGCCAAAAACATTCAGTACTTC.

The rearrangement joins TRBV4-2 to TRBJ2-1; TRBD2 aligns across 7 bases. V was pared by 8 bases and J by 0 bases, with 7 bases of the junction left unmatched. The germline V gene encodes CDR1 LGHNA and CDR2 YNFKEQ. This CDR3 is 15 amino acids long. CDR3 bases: TGTGCCAGCGGTAGCGGGCCGGGCTCCTACAATGAGCAGTTCTTC. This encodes CASGSGPGSYNEQFF.

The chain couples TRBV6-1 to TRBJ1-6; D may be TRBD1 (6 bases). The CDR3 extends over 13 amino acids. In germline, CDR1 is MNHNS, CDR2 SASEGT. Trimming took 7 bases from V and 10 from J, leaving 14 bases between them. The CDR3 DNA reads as TGTGCCAGCATCCTTACAGGGAACTCACCCCTCCACTTT. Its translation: CASILTGNSPLHF.

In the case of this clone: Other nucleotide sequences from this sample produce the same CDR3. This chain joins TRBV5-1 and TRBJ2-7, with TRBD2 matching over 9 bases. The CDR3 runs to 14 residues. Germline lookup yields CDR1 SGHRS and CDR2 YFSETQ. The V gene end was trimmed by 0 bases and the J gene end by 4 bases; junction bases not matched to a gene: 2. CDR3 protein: CASSLETSGYEQYF. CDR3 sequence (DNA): TGCGCCAGCAGCTTGGAGACTAGCGGATACGAGCAGTACTTC.

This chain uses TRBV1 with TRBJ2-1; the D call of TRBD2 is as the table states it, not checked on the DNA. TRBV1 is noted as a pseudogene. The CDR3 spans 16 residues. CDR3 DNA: TGCCCGGCCGGGACTAGCGGGAGTTGGTCCTACAATGAGCAGTTCTTC. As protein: CPAGTSGSWSYNEQFF.

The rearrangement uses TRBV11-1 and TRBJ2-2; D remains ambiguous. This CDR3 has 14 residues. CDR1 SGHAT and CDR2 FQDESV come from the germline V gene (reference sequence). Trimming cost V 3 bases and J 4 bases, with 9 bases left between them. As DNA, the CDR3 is TGTGCCAGCAGCTTCGAGTGGGGCACCGGGGAGCTGTTTTTT. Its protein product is CASSFEWGTGELFF.

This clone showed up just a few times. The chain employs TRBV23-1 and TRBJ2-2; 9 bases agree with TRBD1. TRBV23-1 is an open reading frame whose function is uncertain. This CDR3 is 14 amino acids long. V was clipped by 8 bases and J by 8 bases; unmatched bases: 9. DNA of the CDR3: TGCGCCAGCGGCCTTTACAGGGGGCAGGGGGAGCTGTTTTTT. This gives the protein CASGLYRGQGELFF.

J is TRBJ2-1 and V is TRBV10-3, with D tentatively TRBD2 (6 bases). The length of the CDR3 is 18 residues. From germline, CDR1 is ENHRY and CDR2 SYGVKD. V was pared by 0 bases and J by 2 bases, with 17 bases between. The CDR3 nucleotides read TGTGCCATCAGTGAGTCGATGACAACCCTAGCGCCCTACAATGAGCAGTTCTTC. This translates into CAISESMTTLAPYNEQFF.

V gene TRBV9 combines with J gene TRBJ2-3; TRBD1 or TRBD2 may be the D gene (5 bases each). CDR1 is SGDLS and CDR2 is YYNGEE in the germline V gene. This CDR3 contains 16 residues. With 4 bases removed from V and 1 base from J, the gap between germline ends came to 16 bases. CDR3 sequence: CASSLMPGPRTDTQYF. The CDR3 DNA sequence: TGTGCCAGCAGCCTCATGCCGGGACCCCGCACAGATACGCAGTATTTT.

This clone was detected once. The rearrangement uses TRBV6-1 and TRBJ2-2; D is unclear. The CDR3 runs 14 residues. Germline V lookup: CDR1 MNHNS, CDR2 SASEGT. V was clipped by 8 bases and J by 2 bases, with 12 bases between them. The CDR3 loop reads CASVWGPNTGELFF. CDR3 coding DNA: TGTGCCAGCGTTTGGGGTCCAAACACCGGGGAGCTGTTTTTT.

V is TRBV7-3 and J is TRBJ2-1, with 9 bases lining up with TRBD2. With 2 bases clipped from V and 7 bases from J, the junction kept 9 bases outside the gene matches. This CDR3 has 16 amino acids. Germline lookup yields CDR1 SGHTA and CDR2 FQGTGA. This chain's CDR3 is CASSLEGAGGVNEQFF. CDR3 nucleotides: TGTGCCAGCAGCTTAGAAGGGGCGGGAGGGGTAAATGAGCAGTTCTTC. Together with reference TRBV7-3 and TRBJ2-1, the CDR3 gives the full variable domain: GAGVSQTPSNKVTEKGKYVELRCDPISGHTALYWYRQSLGQGPEFLIYFQGTGAADDSGLPNDRFFAVRPEGSVSTLKIQRTERGDSAVYLCASSLEGAGGVNEQFFGPGTRLTVL.

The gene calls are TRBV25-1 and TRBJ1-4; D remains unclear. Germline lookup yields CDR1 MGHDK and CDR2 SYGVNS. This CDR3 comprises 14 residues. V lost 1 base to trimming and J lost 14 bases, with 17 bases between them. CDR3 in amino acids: CASSEFGEPGNLFF. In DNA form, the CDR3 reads TGTGCCAGCAGTGAATTTGGGGAACCCGGGAATCTGTTTTTT.

CDR3 DNA: TGCGCCAGCAGCTGGACGGGGGGCTCCTACGAGCAGTACTTC. It codes for CASSWTGGSYEQYF. The V gene is TRBV5-1, the J gene TRBJ2-7; TRBD2 agrees at 7 bases. The junction had 3 bases not matched to a gene; V was cut back by 3 bases and J by 0 bases. This CDR3 contains 14 residues. Germline-derived CDR1 and CDR2 are SGHRS and YFSETQ.

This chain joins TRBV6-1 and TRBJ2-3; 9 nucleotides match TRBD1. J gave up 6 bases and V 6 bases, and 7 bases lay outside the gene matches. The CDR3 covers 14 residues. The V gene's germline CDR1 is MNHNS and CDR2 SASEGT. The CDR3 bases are TGTGCCAGCAGGCAACAGGGGGCGTGGGATACGCAGTATTTT. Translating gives CASRQQGAWDTQYF.